This entry concerns a single T cell receptor beta chain. These data belong to a study of control samples from healthy donors and cancer patients. This CDR3 is built from 17 residues. J was trimmed by 1 base and V by 5 bases; bases with no gene match: 8. Germline CDR1 SGHTA, CDR2 FQGTGA. Sequenced by immunoSEQ multiplex PCR; TCRdb stores in-frame clones only, minus some. Among 63,000 or so clones listed, roughly 89% were seen once. The receptor was derived from a man aged 55 to 70 with colorectal cancer. The rearrangement uses TRBV7-3 and TRBJ2-2, with 9 bases lining up with TRBD2. Sequencing was performed on PBMCs. The CDR3 region has the DNA TGTGCCAGCAGCCGGACAGCGGGGGGCCAGAACACCGGGGAGCTGTTTTTT. It translates to CASSRTAGGQNTGELFF.